This T cell receptor (beta chain) appears in the sequencing data of a study of T cell responses to AZD1222 COVID-19 vaccine. To note about this clone: Its matching antigen is unknown.

This CDR3 contains 13 residues. The germline V and J ends were trimmed by 0 bases and 8 bases, with 10 bases remaining between them. From germline, CDR1 is SEHNR and CDR2 FQNEAQ (reference sequence). The method was immunoSEQ multiplex PCR; TCRdb's version includes in-frame clones alone and lacks a portion of them. The profile shows around 180,000 clones, 85% to 95% of them singletons. Overall study results and limits: Regions left unmutated in variants are reportedly the target of nearly half of spike-specific TCRs. Donors were chiefly white British, with a greater number of females, and clonal diversity was perhaps underestimated.

The chain recombines TRBV7-9 with TRBJ1-2, with D possibly TRBD1 on 5 matching bases. The sequences come from peripheral blood, collected on day 0 of AZD1222 vaccination. The clonotype comes from an adult in good health. CDR3 in amino acids: CASSLAGGRGYTF. CDR3 bases: TGTGCCAGCAGCTTAGCGGGGGGAAGGGGCTACACCTTC.